What follows are 21 T cell receptor beta chains derived from one specimen sequenced in a study of graft-versus-host responses after intestinal transplantation. Only in-frame clones appear in the TCRdb table, and some are missing; sequencing was by immunoSEQ multiplex PCR. The sample has 29,000 or so clones, 70% to 90% seen once. The sample was PBMCs, taken around 480 days after intestinal transplantation. These receptors were obtained from a human patient who received an intestinal transplant, so some T cells may come from the graft donor.

J is TRBJ1-6 and V is TRBV30; TRBD1 might be the D (5 bases). The CDR3 has 14 residues. V was clipped by 0 bases and J by 9 bases, with 12 bases between them. The germline CDR1 and CDR2 sequences are GTSNPN and SVGIG (reference sequence). The DNA of the CDR3 is TGTGCCTGGAGTGTGGAGGGGTCGGGTTCACCCCTCCACTTT. This translates into CAWSVEGSGSPLHF.

V is TRBV4-1 and J is TRBJ2-5, with a weak D call TRBD2 (7 bases). The CDR3 spans 16 residues. Germline V gene data show CDR1 as MGHRA and CDR2 as YSYEKL. Trimming took off 4 bases at V and 4 bases at J, with 19 bases between the two ends. This CDR3 reads CASSPLGGARIETQYF. In DNA form, the CDR3 reads TGCGCCAGCAGCCCTCTGGGGGGGGCACGGATAGAGACCCAGTACTTC.

With regard to this clone: Other DNA sequences from this sample encode an identical CDR3 as well. The chain links TRBV7-6 to TRBJ1-1, with D tentatively TRBD1 (5 bases). V lost 1 base and J lost 0, with 12 bases in between. Germline CDR1 is SGHVS and CDR2 is FNYEAQ. This CDR3 spans 16 amino acids. In nucleotides, the CDR3 is TGTGCCAGCAGCTTAGGACCCAGGGTCTTGAACACTGAAGCTTTCTTT. This gives the protein CASSLGPRVLNTEAFF.

The chain is built from TRBV9 and TRBJ2-1; D call uncertain. This CDR3 comprises 15 residues. Germline CDR1 and CDR2: SGDLS and YYNGEE. Trimming took off 0 bases at V and 0 bases at J, with 7 bases between the two ends. In DNA form, the CDR3 reads TGTGCCAGCAGCGTAGGGAGAGGCTCCTACAATGAGCAGTTCTTC. Translation: CASSVGRGSYNEQFF. Filled out from reference TRBV9 and TRBJ2-1, the complete variable domain reads DSGVTQTPKHLITATGQRVTLRCSPRSGDLSVYWYQQSLDQGLQFLIQYYNGEERAKGNILERFSAQQFPDLHSELNLSSLELGDSALYFCASSVGRGSYNEQFFGPGTRLTVL.

The chain carries TRBV2 and TRBJ1-2, with D perhaps matching TRBD1 (5 bases). With 3 bases removed from V and 6 bases from J, the gap between germline ends came to 17 bases. The germline V gene encodes CDR1 SNHLY and CDR2 FYNNEI. CDR3 length: 15 residues. The CDR3 nucleotides are TGTGCCAGCAGTGAGTCTCGAGGGGCCTTAGATGGCTACACCTTC. Its protein is CASSESRGALDGYTF.

This clone was recorded only once. The chain combines TRBV4-3 with TRBJ1-2, with 7 bases identical to TRBD1. J lost 2 bases, V lost 0 bases, and 3 bases had no gene match. The V gene's germline CDR1 is LGHNA and CDR2 YSLEER. The CDR3 length is 15 residues. This chain's CDR3 is CASSQDSTGNYGYTF. The CDR3 nucleotides are TGCGCCAGCAGCCAAGATTCGACAGGGAACTATGGCTACACCTTC.

V and J are TRBV6-1 and TRBJ2-1, with 7 bases matching TRBD1. Per germline, CDR1 MNHNS and CDR2 SASEGT. This CDR3 comprises 14 residues. V gave up 10 bases and J gave up 3 bases; unmatched junction bases: 9. The CDR3 here is CATTSRDSYNEQFF. The CDR3 DNA sequence: TGTGCCACTACCAGCCGGGACAGCTACAATGAGCAGTTCTTC.

The gene calls are TRBV7-3 and TRBJ2-5, with TRBD2 as a possible D gene (6 bases). Trimming cost V 4 bases and J 5 bases, with 17 bases left between them. The germline V gene encodes CDR1 SGHTA and CDR2 FQGTGA. The CDR3 spans 15 residues. The CDR3 sequence: CASSSGRGFQETQYF. CDR3 bases: TGTGCCAGCAGCTCCGGGCGGGGATTTCAGGAGACCCAGTACTTC.

This clone came up once. This chain joins TRBV9 and TRBJ1-1, with no clear D. Trimming stripped 3 bases from V and 5 bases from J, with 8 bases between. CDR3 size: 12 residues. Looked up from germline, CDR1 is SGDLS and CDR2 is YYNGEE. Written as DNA, the CDR3 is TGTGCCAGCAGCGCGCCTTATACTGAAGCTTTCTTT. This sequence encodes CASSAPYTEAFF.

The chain has TRBV5-1 and TRBJ1-3, with D maybe TRBD1 (6 bases). The CDR3 length is 16 residues. V was cut by 2 bases and J by 2 bases, with 14 bases left in between. CDR1 and CDR2 (germline): SGHRS, YFSETQ. As DNA, the CDR3 is TGCGCCAGCAGCTTCTCAGGGGCAGGTGCTGGAAACACCATATATTTT. The encoded protein is CASSFSGAGAGNTIYF.

CDR3 amino acids: CASSPLEPGQGNEQYF. DNA of the CDR3: TGTGCCAGCAGCCCTCTAGAACCGGGACAGGGGAACGAGCAGTACTTC. J is TRBJ2-7 and V is TRBV7-7, with TRBD1 identical over 10 bases. Germline CDR1 SSHAT, CDR2 FNYEAQ (reference sequence). The ends lost 5 bases at V and 5 bases at J; junction bases unmatched: 12. The CDR3 spans 16 residues.

This clone has a single count. This chain connects TRBV30 to TRBJ2-7; D uncertain. The CDR3 is 13 residues long. Looked up from germline, CDR1 is GTSNPN and CDR2 is SVGIG (reference sequence). Trimming took 3 bases from V and 4 from J, leaving 13 bases between them. The chain's CDR3 is CAWSDGVRYEQYF. The CDR3 DNA sequence: TGTGCCTGGAGCGACGGAGTACGGTACGAGCAGTACTTC.

This clone was observed once. This sequence joins TRBV4-1 and TRBJ2-7; 7 bases are a match to TRBD2. Unmatched junction bases numbered 4, after V lost 4 bases and J lost 7 bases. CDR1 MGHRA and CDR2 YSYEKL come from the germline V gene. The CDR3 consists of 12 residues. In DNA form, the CDR3 reads TGCGCCAGCAGCCGAACCGGGGGGGAGCAGTACTTC. This gives the protein CASSRTGGEQYF.

The V and J genes are TRBV30 and TRBJ2-7, with 7 bases aligning to TRBD1. Unmatched junction bases numbered 6, after V lost 4 bases and J lost 3 bases. CDR1 is GTSNPN, CDR2 SVGIG, per germline (reference sequence). There are 13 residues in the CDR3. The CDR3 nucleotides are TGTGCCTGGATCTCGGCAGGGGGCTACGAGCAGTACTTC. The encoded protein is CAWISAGGYEQYF.

Here the CDR3 DNA reads TGTGCCAGCAGTGGATCCGGGACGGCGAACACTGAAGCTTTCTTT. It translates to CASSGSGTANTEAFF. V gene TRBV6-5 combines with J gene TRBJ1-1, with D possibly TRBD1 on 5 matching bases. There are 15 residues in the CDR3. Per germline, CDR1 MNHEY and CDR2 SVGAGI. With 5 bases removed from V and 1 base from J, the gap between germline ends came to 14 bases.

The V call is TRBV2, the J call TRBJ1-2; no clear D. Germline-derived CDR1 and CDR2 are SNHLY and FYNNEI. Trimming cost V 5 bases and J 2 bases, with 9 bases left between them. The CDR3 is 13 amino acids. In DNA form, the CDR3 reads TGTGCCAGCAGTAAAGACGTGAACTATGGCTACACCTTC. Protein sequence: CASSKDVNYGYTF.

The table lists this clone with a count of one. This chain links TRBV5-4 with TRBJ2-5, with D possibly matching TRBD2 (5 bases). The V end lost 1 base, the J end lost 2 bases, and 21 bases lay between the germline ends. Germline values: CDR1 SGHNT, CDR2 YYREEE (reference sequence). The CDR3 runs 18 residues. The DNA for the CDR3 is TGTGCCAGCAGCTTGTTCGGGGTAGCCTACCGAATTCAAGAGACCCAGTACTTC. Amino acid sequence: CASSLFGVAYRIQETQYF. The whole variable domain, filled in from reference TRBV5-4 and TRBJ2-5, reads ETGVTQSPTHLIKTRGQQVTLRCSSQSGHNTVSWYQQALGQGPQFIFQYYREEENGRGNFPPRFSGLQFPNYSSELNVNALELDDSALYLCASSLFGVAYRIQETQYFGPGTRLLVL.

This clone was detected only a few times. The chain recombines TRBV6-5 with TRBJ2-7; D is perhaps TRBD1 (6 bases). The CDR3 extends over 13 amino acids. Between the trimmed V and J ends, which lost 6 bases and 6 bases, there was a span of 15 bases. Germline V gene lookup returns CDR1 MNHEY and CDR2 SVGAGI. Here the CDR3 DNA reads TGTGCCAGCAGCCGGGACCGGACAGCCGAGCAGTACTTC. Translation gives CASSRDRTAEQYF.

The chain is built from TRBV6-1 and TRBJ2-1; D is ambiguous. The length of the CDR3 is 13 residues. V lost 3 bases and J lost 3, with 6 bases in between. Germline V gene lookup returns CDR1 MNHNS and CDR2 SASEGT. The CDR3 is CASSDLLYNEQFF. The DNA of the CDR3 is TGTGCCAGCAGTGATTTGCTCTACAATGAGCAGTTCTTC.

This chain joins TRBV13 and TRBJ1-1; D may be TRBD1 (5 bases). The germline CDR1 and CDR2 sequences are PRHDT and FYEKMQ (reference sequence). V shed 5 bases and J shed 1 base, with 11 bases lying between them. The CDR3 totals 14 residues. The CDR3 spells CASSPRGANTEAFF. The DNA of the CDR3 is TGTGCCAGCAGCCCCCGAGGGGCGAACACTGAAGCTTTCTTT. The full variable domain, rest sourced from reference TRBV13 and TRBJ1-1, is AAGVIQSPRHLIKEKRETATLKCYPIPRHDTVYWYQQGPGQDPQFLISFYEKMQSDKGSIPDRFSAQQFSDYHSELNMSSLELGDSALYFCASSPRGANTEAFFGQGTRLTVV.

The V and J genes are TRBV10-1 and TRBJ2-7; 7 bases are shared with TRBD1. V gave up 3 bases and J gave up 2 bases; unmatched junction bases: 7. This CDR3 spans 15 amino acids. Germline loops: CDR1 WNHNN, CDR2 SYGVQD (reference sequence). The CDR3 nucleotides are TGCGCCAGCAGTGACCCAGGGGGACAAACCTACGAGCAGTACTTC. Protein: CASSDPGGQTYEQYF.